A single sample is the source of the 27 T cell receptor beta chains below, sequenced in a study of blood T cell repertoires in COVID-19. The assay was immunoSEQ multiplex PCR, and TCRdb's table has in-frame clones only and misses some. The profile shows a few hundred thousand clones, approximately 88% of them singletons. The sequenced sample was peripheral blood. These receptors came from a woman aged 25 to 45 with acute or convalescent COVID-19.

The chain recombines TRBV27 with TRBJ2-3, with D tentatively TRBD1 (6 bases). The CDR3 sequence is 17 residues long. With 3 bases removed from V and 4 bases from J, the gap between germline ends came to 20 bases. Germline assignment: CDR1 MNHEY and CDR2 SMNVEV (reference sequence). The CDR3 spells CASSFRGVQGYADTQYF. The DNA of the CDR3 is TGTGCCAGCAGTTTTAGGGGCGTACAGGGCTATGCAGATACGCAGTATTTT.

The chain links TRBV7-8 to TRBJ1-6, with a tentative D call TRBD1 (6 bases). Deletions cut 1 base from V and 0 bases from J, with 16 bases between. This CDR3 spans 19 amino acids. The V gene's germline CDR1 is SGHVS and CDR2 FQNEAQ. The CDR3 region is CASSLGYRQASSYNSPLHF. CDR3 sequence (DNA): TGTGCCAGCAGCTTAGGGTATCGACAGGCAAGCTCCTATAATTCACCCCTCCACTTT. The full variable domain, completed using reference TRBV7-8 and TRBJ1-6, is GAGVSQSPRYKVAKRGQDVALRCDPISGHVSLFWYQQALGQGPEFLTYFQNEAQLDKSGLPSDRFFAERPEGSVSTLKIQRTQQEDSAVYLCASSLGYRQASSYNSPLHFGNGTRLTVT.

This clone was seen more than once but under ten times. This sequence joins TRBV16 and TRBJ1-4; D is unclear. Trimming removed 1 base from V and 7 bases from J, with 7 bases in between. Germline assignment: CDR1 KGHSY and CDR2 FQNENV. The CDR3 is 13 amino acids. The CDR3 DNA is TGTGCCAGCAGCCAATTTATGAGTGAAAAACTGTTTTTT. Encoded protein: CASSQFMSEKLFF. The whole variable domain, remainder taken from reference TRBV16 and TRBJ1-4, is GEEVAQTPKHLVRGEGQKAKLYCAPIKGHSYVFWYQQVLKNEFKFLISFQNENVFDETGMPKERFSAKCLPNSPCSLEIQATKLEDSAVYFCASSQFMSEKLFFGSGTQLSVL.

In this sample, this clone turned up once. This CDR3 is CASMGGLGNTIYF. The CDR3 DNA sequence: TGTGCCAGCATGGGGGGGCTAGGAAACACCATATATTTT. V usage is TRBV6-5 and J usage is TRBJ1-3, with a weak D call TRBD1 (6 bases). Trimming pared 7 bases from V and 4 bases from J, leaving 11 bases between. Germline V gene lookup returns CDR1 MNHEY and CDR2 SVGAGI. The CDR3 contains 13 residues.

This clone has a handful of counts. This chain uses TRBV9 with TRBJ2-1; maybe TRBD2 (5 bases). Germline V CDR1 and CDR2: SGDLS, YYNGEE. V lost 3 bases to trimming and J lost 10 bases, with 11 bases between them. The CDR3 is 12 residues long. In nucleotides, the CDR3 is TGTGCCAGCAGCGGACGGACGGGAGAGCAGTTCTTC. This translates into CASSGRTGEQFF.

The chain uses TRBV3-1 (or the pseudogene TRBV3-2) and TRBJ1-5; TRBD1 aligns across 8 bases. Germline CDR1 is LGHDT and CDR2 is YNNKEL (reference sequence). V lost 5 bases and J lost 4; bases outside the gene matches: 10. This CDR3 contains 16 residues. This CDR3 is CASSSRQGWGNQPQHF. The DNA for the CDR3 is TGTGCCAGCAGCTCTCGACAGGGGTGGGGTAATCAGCCCCAGCATTTT.

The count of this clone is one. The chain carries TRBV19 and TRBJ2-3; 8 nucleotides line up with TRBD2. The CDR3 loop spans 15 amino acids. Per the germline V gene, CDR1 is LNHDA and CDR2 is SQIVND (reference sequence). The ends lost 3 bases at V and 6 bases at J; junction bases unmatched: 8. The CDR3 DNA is TGTGCCAGTAGTATGAACGGGAGGGTTGTTGATACGCAGTATTTT. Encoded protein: CASSMNGRVVDTQYF.

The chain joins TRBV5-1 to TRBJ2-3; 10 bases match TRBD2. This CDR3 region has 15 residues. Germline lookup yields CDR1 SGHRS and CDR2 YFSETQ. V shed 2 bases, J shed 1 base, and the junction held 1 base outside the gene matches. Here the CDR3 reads CASSFGTSGTDTQYF. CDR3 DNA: TGCGCCAGCAGCTTCGGGACTAGCGGCACAGATACGCAGTATTTT.

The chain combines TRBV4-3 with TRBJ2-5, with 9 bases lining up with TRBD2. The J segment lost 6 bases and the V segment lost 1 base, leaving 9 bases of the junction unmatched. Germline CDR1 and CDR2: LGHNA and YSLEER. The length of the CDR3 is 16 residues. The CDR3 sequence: CASSQVLSGSGKTQYF. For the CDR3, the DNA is TGCGCCAGCAGCCAAGTTCTTAGCGGGAGTGGTAAGACCCAGTACTTC.

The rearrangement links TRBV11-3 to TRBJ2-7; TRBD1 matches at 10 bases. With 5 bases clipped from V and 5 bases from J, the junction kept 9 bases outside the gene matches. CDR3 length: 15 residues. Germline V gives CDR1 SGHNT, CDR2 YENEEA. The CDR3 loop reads CASSARDRGLDEQYF. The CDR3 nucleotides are TGTGCCAGCAGCGCCCGGGACAGGGGCCTCGACGAGCAGTACTTC.

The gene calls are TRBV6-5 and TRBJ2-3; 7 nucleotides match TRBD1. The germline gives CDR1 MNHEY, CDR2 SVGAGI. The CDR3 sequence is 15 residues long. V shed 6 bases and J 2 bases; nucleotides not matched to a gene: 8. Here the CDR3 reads CASSLLGTDTDTQYF. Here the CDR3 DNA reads TGTGCCAGCAGCTTGCTAGGGACAGACACAGATACGCAGTATTTT.

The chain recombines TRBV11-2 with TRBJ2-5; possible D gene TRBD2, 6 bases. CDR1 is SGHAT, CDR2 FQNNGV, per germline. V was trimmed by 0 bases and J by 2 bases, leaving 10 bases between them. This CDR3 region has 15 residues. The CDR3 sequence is CASSLDPGRQETQYF. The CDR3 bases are TGTGCCAGCAGCTTAGATCCGGGGAGGCAAGAGACCCAGTACTTC. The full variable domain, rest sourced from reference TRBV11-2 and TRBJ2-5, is EAGVAQSPRYKIIEKRQSVAFWCNPISGHATLYWYQQILGQGPKLLIQFQNNGVVDDSQLPKDRFSAERLKGVDSTLKIQPAKLEDSAVYLCASSLDPGRQETQYFGPGTRLLVL.

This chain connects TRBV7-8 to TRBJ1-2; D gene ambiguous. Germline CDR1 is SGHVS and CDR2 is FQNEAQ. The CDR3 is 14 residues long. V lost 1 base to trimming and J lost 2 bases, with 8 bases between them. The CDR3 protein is CASSLDGSNYGYTF. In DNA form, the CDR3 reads TGTGCCAGCAGCTTAGACGGTTCAAACTATGGCTACACCTTC.

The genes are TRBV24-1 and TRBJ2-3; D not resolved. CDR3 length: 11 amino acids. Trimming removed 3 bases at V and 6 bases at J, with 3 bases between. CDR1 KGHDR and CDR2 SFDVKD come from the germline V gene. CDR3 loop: CATSDLDTQYF. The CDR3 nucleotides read TGTGCCACCAGTGATCTTGATACGCAGTATTTT.

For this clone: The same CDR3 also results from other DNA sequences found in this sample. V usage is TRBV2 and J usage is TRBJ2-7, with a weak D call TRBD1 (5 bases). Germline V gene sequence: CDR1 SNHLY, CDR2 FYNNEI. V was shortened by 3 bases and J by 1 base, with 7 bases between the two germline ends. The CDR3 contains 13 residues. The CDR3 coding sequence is TGTGCCAGCAGTGAGACAGCATCCTACGAGCAGTACTTC. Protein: CASSETASYEQYF.

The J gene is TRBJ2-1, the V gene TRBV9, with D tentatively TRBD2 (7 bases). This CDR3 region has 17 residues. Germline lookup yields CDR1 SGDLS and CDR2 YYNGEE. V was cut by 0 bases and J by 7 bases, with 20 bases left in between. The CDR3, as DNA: TGTGCCAGCAGCGTAGAGGGGGGAGGGTTCGGTTGGAATGAGCAGTTCTTC. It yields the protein CASSVEGGGFGWNEQFF.

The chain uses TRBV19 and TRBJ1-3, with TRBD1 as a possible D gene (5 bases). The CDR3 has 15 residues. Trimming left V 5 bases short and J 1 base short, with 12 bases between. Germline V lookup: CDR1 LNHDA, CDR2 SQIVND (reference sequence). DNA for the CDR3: TGTGCCAGTAGTTTTCAGGGCCCGTCTGGAAACACCATATATTTT. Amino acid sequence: CASSFQGPSGNTIYF.

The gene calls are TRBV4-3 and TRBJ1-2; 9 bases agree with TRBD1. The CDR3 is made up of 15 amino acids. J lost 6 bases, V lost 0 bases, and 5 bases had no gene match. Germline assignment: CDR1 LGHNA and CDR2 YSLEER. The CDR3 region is CASSQDRTGAHGYTF. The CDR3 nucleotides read TGCGCCAGCAGCCAAGATAGGACAGGGGCTCATGGCTACACCTTC.

The CDR3 bases are TGTGCCACCAGTGATATCGGGACAGGGGGCTCCTTCGGCAATCAGCCCCAGCATTTT. Translating gives CATSDIGTGGSFGNQPQHF. The chain combines TRBV24-1 with TRBJ1-5, with 12 bases matching TRBD1. The trim removed 3 bases at V and 2 bases at J, leaving 10 bases unmatched. CDR1 and CDR2 (germline): KGHDR, SFDVKD. The CDR3 has 19 amino acids.

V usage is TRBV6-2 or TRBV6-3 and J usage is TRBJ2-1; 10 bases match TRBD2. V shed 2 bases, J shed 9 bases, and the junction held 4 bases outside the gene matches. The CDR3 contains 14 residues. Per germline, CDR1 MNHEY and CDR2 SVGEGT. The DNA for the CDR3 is TGTGCCAGCAGTTACCTAGCGGGAGCCGGTGAGCAGTTCTTC. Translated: CASSYLAGAGEQFF.

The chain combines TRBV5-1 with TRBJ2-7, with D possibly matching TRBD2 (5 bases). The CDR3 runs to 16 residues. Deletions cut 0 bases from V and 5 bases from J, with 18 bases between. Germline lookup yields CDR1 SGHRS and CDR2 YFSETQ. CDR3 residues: CASSLGTSTVGHEQYF. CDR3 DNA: TGCGCCAGCAGCTTGGGGACTTCAACGGTAGGCCACGAGCAGTACTTC.

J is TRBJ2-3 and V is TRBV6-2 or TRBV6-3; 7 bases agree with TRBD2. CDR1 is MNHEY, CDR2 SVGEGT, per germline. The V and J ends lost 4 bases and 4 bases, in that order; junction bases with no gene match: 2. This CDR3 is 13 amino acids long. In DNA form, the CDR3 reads TGTGCCAGCAGTTGGGGACTATCAGATACGCAGTATTTT. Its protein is CASSWGLSDTQYF.

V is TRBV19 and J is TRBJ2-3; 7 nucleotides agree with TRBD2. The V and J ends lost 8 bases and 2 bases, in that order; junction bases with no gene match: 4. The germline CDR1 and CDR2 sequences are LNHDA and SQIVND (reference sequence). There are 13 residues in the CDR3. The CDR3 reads CASGDYVTDTQYF. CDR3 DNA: TGTGCCAGTGGGGACTATGTCACAGATACGCAGTATTTT.

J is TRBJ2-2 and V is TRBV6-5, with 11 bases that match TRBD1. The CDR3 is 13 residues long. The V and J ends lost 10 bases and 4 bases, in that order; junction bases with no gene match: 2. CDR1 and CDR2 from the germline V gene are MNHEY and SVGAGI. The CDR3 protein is CATDRGRTGELFF. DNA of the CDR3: TGTGCCACGGACAGGGGGCGCACCGGGGAGCTGTTTTTT.

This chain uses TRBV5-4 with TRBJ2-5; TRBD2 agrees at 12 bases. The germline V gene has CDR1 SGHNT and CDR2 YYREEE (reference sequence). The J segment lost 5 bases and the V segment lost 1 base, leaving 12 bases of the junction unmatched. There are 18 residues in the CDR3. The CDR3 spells CASSLPEATSGRAETQYF. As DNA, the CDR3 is TGTGCCAGCAGCTTGCCGGAGGCGACTAGCGGGAGAGCGGAGACCCAGTACTTC.

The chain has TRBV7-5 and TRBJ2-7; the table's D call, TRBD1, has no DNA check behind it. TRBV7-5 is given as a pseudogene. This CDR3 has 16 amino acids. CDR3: CARSCSGTGVSYEQYF. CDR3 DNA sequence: TGTGCCAGAAGCTGTTCCGGGACAGGGGTTTCCTACGAGCAGTACTTC.

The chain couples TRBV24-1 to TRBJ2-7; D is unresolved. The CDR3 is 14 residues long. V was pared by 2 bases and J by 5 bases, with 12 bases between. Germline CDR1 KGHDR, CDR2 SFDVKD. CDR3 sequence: CATSDSFSLNEQYF. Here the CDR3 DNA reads TGTGCCACCAGTGATTCTTTTAGTTTAAACGAGCAGTACTTC.